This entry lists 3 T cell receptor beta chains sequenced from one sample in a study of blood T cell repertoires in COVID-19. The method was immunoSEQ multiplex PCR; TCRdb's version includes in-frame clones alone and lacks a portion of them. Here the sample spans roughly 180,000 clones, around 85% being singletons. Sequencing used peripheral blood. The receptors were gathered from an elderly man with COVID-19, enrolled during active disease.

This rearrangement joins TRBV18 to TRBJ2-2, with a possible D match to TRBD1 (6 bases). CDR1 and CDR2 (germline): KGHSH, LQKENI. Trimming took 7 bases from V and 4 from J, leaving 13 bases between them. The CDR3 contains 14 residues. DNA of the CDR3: TGTGCCAGCTTCCCCCAGGGGCGCACCGGGGAGCTGTTTTTT. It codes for CASFPQGRTGELFF. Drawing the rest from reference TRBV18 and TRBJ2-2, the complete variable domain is NAGVMQNPRHLVRRRGQEARLRCSPMKGHSHVYWYRQLPEEGLKFMVYLQKENIIDESGMPKERFSAEFPKEGPSILRIQQVVRGDSAAYFCASFPQGRTGELFFGEGSRLTVL.

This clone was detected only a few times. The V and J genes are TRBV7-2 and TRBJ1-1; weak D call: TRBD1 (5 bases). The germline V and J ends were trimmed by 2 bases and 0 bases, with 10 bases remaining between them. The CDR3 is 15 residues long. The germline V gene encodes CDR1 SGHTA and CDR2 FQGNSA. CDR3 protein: CASSLSGTVNTEAFF. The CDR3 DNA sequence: TGTGCCAGCAGCTTAAGCGGGACTGTGAACACTGAAGCTTTCTTT.

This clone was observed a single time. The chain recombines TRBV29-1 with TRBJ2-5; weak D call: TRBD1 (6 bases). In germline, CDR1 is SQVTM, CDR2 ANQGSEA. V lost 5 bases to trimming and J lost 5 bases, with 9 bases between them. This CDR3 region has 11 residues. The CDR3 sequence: CSVLQGETQYF. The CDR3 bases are TGCAGCGTTCTCCAGGGGGAGACCCAGTACTTC.